A selection of T cell receptor beta chains follows, all from one sample in a study of lymphopenia after photon versus proton radiotherapy. TCRdb keeps only in-frame clones here, not all; method: immunoSEQ multiplex PCR. The profile shows some 40,000 clones, about 86% of them singletons. The input for sequencing was peripheral blood, taken from a patient treated with proton-based radiotherapy. These receptors all stem from a woman between 65 and 79 years old with pancreatic cancer. Some clones in this sample may be carry-over from other donors' samples. Each CDR3 is given with its conserved first and last residue. The D gene is left open where the match is weak. The size of a clone is reported for some rows only, either as once, few or many, or as a class for expanded clones.

V	J	size	D	CDR3	DNA
TRBV6-5	TRBJ1-2	medium-sized	NA	CASRPTVNYGYTF	TGTGCCAGCAGACCTACAGTTAACTATGGCTACACCTTC
TRBV27	TRBJ1-5	NA	NA	CASSQIGVRDQPQHF	TGTGCCAGCAGTCAAATAGGGGTTCGAGATCAGCCCCAGCATTTT
TRBV28	TRBJ1-2	NA	TRBD1	CASSLGTADGYTF	TGTGCCAGCAGTTTAGGGACAGCTGATGGCTACACCTTC
TRBV10-3	TRBJ2-7	NA	TRBD2	CAISESLAGASHTDEQYF	TGTGCCATCAGTGAGTCTCTAGCGGGAGCCTCCCACACGGACGAGCAGTACTTC
TRBV29-1	TRBJ2-4	NA	TRBD2	CSVVLVAGVVQYF	TGCAGCGTTGTCTTAGTGGCGGGGGTTGTTCAGTACTTC
TRBV11-2	TRBJ2-7	NA	NA	CASSLLGGDEQYF	TGTGCCAGCAGCTTACTGGGAGGCGACGAGCAGTACTTC
TRBV4-3	TRBJ2-5	NA	NA	CASSQEWHEETQYF	TGCGCCAGCAGCCAAGAGTGGCATGAAGAGACCCAGTACTTC
TRBV20-1	TRBJ2-7	NA	NA	CSAPQTYEQYF	TGCAGTGCTCCCCAGACCTACGAGCAGTACTTC
TRBV28	TRBJ1-2	NA	TRBD1	CASSLGSWDRGYYGYTF	TGTGCCAGCAGTTTAGGAAGCTGGGACAGGGGTTACTATGGCTACACCTTC
TRBV2	TRBJ1-3	NA	NA	CASSPADTIYF	TGTGCCAGCAGCCCCGCCGACACCATATATTTT
TRBV2	TRBJ1-2	few	NA	CATSGWTWGYTF	TGTGCCACCTCGGGGTGGACCTGGGGCTACACCTTC
TRBV5-1	TRBJ2-2	once	NA	CASSLRQGRGGELFF	TGCGCCAGCAGCTTGCGGCAGGGGCGAGGCGGGGAGCTGTTTTTT
TRBV7-2	TRBJ2-7	NA	NA	CASSLGEAAPYEQYF	TGTGCCAGCAGCTTAGGGGAGGCAGCACCCTACGAGCAGTACTTC
TRBV7-2	TRBJ2-1	NA	TRBD2	CASSRPGLADQFF	TGTGCCAGCAGCCGTCCGGGACTAGCGGACCAGTTCTTC
TRBV11-3	TRBJ2-2	NA	TRBD2	CASSRTSSGELFF	TGTGCCAGCAGCCGGACTAGCTCCGGGGAGCTGTTTTTT
TRBV18	TRBJ2-7	NA	TRBD1	CASSLGQEGYEQYF	TGTGCCAGCTCACTGGGACAGGAAGGATACGAGCAGTACTTC
TRBV10-1	TRBJ1-5	NA	NA	CASSQDRNQPQHF	TGCGCCAGCAGTCAAGACAGAAATCAGCCCCAGCATTTT
TRBV6-1	TRBJ2-6	NA	TRBD1	CASSVQGQISGANVLTF	TGTGCCAGCAGTGTACAGGGACAGATCTCTGGGGCCAACGTCCTGACTTTC
TRBV7-2	TRBJ1-2	few	NA	CASSLDLNYGYTF	TGTGCCAGCAGCTTAGACCTTAACTATGGCTACACCTTC
TRBV6-4	TRBJ1-1	once	TRBD1	CASRTGTGLSPAEAFF	TGTGCCAGCAGGACCGGGACAGGCCTTTCCCCCGCTGAAGCTTTCTTT
TRBV10-2	TRBJ1-6	NA	NA	CASSEPGANSPLHF	TGCGCCAGCAGTGAGCCGGGTGCCAATTCACCCCTCCACTTT
TRBV25-1	TRBJ2-7	NA	TRBD1	CASSGGTGIAYEQYF	TGTGCCAGCAGTGGCGGGACAGGGATAGCCTACGAGCAGTACTTC
TRBV6-1	TRBJ1-4	NA	NA	CASSQDRATNEKLFF	TGTGCCAGCAGTCAGGACCGGGCAACTAATGAAAAACTGTTTTTT
TRBV5-5	TRBJ2-6	NA	NA	CVSSLERVSGANVLTF	TGTGTCAGCAGCTTGGAACGAGTCTCTGGGGCCAACGTCCTGACTTTC
TRBV7-2	TRBJ1-1	NA	TRBD1	CASSLLAGGFTEAFF	TGTGCCAGCAGCTTACTTGCAGGGGGATTCACTGAAGCTTTCTTT
TRBV4-1	TRBJ2-1	NA	TRBD2	CASSQDQSGISPSEQFF	TGCGCCAGCAGCCAAGATCAAAGCGGGATCTCTCCCAGTGAGCAGTTCTTC
TRBV5-1	TRBJ1-1	NA	NA	CASSLKSDTEAFF	TGCGCCAGCAGCTTGAAGAGTGACACTGAAGCTTTCTTT
TRBV5-8	TRBJ2-1	NA	NA	CASSLAGLAISEQFF	TGTGCCAGCAGCTTGGCCGGTCTAGCGATAAGTGAGCAGTTCTTC
TRBV10-3	TRBJ2-7	NA	TRBD2	CATLAGDEQYF	TGTGCCACTCTAGCGGGAGACGAGCAGTACTTC